A single sample is the source of the 3 T cell receptor beta chains below, sequenced in a study of CD8 T cells in Susac syndrome. A quantity of roughly 0.5 to 1 ug RNA underwent reverse transcription using random hexamers. TCRdb processed the immunoSEQ multiplex PCR reads anew with MiXCR; each CDR3 protein has one entry. The sample lists about 140,000 distinct CDR3 sequences; 90% to 96% were seen once. Sequenced input: CD4+ T cells from PBMCs. The receptors derive from a human donor with Susac syndrome.

The DNA for the CDR3 is TGTGCCAGCAGCTTAGTGGGAATTAGCACAGATACGCAGTATTTT. Amino acid sequence: CASSLVGISTDTQYF. This chain uses TRBV7-3 with TRBJ2-3; unclear D gene. V shed 2 bases and J shed 0 bases, with 9 bases lying between them. The germline V gene has CDR1 SGHTA and CDR2 FQGTGA. This CDR3 comprises 15 residues.

The chain has TRBV4-1 and TRBJ1-4, with a weak D call TRBD1 (5 bases). V dropped 4 bases and J dropped 2 bases, with 8 bases sitting between them. Germline V gene lookup returns CDR1 MGHRA and CDR2 YSYEKL. This CDR3 spans 14 amino acids. CDR3 region: CASSPRETNEKLFF. CDR3 DNA: TGCGCCAGCAGCCCCAGGGAGACTAATGAAAAACTGTTTTTT.

The V call is TRBV6-5, the J call TRBJ1-2; 10 bases agree with TRBD1. CDR3 size: 14 residues. The V gene's germline CDR1 is MNHEY and CDR2 SVGAGI. V gave up 8 bases and J gave up 8 bases; unmatched junction bases: 11. This CDR3 reads CASPPRQGAQGYTF. In DNA, the CDR3 is TGTGCCAGCCCTCCCCGACAGGGGGCGCAAGGCTACACCTTC.